This TCR beta chain emerged from a study of T cells in Graves' hyperthyroidism and ophthalmopathy. Whole-study results and caveats: Most clonotypes expanded in the thyroid (above 0.001) were also present in blood.

The CDR3 has 16 residues. Germline values: CDR1 SNHLY, CDR2 FYNNEI. The V and J ends lost 3 bases and 0 bases respectively, with 13 bases between them. Amplification yielded TCR beta CDR3 regions, with RNA transcripts as the source. The HTBI set primed first-round TCR CDR3 RT-PCR. TCRdb redid the calling of the multiplex PCR reads with MiXCR, one entry per CDR3 protein. The repertoire consists of about 59,000 distinct CDR3 sequences, with under 70% occurring once and the leading ten covering 2.5% to 3.5%. Comment on this clonotype: The antigen is unknown.

The rearrangement joins TRBV2 to TRBJ2-3; no clear D gene. The sequence was obtained from a woman aged 55-75 years with Graves' ophthalmopathy. The sequenced sample was blood. The CDR3 DNA is TGTGCCAGCAGTGAGATAATAGCAGCTAGCACAGATACGCAGTATTTT. Translated, it gives CASSEIIAASTDTQYF. Supplemented by reference TRBV2 and TRBJ2-3, the full variable domain reads EPEVTQTPSHQVTQMGQEVILRCVPISNHLYFYWYRQILGQKVEFLVSFYNNEISEKSEIFDDQFSVERPDGSNFTLKIRSTKLEDSAMYFCASSEIIAASTDTQYFGPGTRLTVL.